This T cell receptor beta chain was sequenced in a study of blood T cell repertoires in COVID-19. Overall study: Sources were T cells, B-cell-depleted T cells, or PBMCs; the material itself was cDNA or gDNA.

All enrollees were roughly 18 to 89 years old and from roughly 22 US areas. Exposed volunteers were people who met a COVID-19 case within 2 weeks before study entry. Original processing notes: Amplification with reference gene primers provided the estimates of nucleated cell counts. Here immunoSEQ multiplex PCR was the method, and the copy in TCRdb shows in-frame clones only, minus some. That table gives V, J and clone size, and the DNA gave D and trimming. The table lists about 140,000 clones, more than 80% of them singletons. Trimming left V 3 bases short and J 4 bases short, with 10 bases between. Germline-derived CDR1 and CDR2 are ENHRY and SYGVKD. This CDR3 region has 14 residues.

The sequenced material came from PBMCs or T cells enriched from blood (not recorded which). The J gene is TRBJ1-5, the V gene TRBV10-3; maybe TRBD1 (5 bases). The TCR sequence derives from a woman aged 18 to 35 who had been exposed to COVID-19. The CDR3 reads CAISEPGTNQPQHF. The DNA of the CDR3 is TGTGCCATCAGTGAACCGGGGACTAATCAGCCCCAGCATTTT.